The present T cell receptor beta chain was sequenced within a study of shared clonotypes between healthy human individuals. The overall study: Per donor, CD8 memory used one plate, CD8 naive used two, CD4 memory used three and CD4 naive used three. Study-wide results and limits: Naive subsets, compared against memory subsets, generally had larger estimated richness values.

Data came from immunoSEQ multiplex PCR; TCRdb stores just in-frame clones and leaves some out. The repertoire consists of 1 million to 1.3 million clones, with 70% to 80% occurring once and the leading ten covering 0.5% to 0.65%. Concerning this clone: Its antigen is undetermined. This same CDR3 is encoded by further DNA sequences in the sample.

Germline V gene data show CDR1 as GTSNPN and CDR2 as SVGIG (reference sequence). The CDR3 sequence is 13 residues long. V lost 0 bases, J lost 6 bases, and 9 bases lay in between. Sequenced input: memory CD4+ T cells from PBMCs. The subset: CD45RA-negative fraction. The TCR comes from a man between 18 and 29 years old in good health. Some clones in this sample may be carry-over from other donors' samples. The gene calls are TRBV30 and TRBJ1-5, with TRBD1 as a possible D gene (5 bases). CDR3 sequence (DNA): TGTGCCTGGAGTGTACTTGGGGGTCAGCCCCAGCATTTT. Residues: CAWSVLGGQPQHF.